The rows below give T cell receptor beta chains drawn from one sample of a study of T cell responses to AZD1222 COVID-19 vaccine. Using immunoSEQ multiplex PCR, the repertoire was profiled, and TCRdb retains in-frame clones only, with some absent. The profile covers some 120,000 clones, with about 92% appearing a single time and approximately 1.1% taken by the ten largest. This sample comprised peripheral blood, obtained on day 0 of AZD1222 vaccination. The receptors here all came from an adult in good health. Both conserved end residues are part of each CDR3. Fields, in order: clone size, V gene, J gene, D gene, CDR3 DNA, CDR3 protein. A D gene is named only where the DNA matches it firmly. Some rows have no size entry. The others give once, few or many, or a class for an expanded clone.

once	TRBV19	TRBJ2-5	TRBD2	TGTGCCAGTAGTATCGGGCTAGCGGTGGAGACCCAGTACTTC	CASSIGLAVETQYF
NA	TRBV28	TRBJ1-1	NA	TGTGCCAGCAGTTTAGGAGACACTGAAGCTTTCTTT	CASSLGDTEAFF
many	TRBV2	TRBJ1-6	NA	TGTGCCACCGTGCGTTGGGGGGGCAGGTCACCCCTCCACTTT	CATVRWGGRSPLHF
NA	TRBV29-1	TRBJ1-1	NA	TGCAGCGTTGAACGCATCGGGGGACTGAACACTGAAGCTTTCTTT	CSVERIGGLNTEAFF
NA	TRBV7-3	TRBJ2-3	NA	TGTGCCAGCAGCTTAACGGTTGACACAGATACGCAGTATTTT	CASSLTVDTDTQYF
NA	TRBV9	TRBJ1-2	TRBD1	TGTGCCAGCAGCGTAGGACAGGGGGATGGCTACACCTTC	CASSVGQGDGYTF
NA	TRBV6-5	TRBJ2-1	NA	TGTGCCAGCACACAGGGCTCGTCCTACAATGAGCAGTTCTTC	CASTQGSSYNEQFF
NA	TRBV5-8	TRBJ1-5	NA	TGTGCCAGCAGCTTTGGGGCTCAGCCCCAGCATTTT	CASSFGAQPQHF
few	TRBV7-7	TRBJ2-1	TRBD2	TGTGCCAGCAGCCCGCTACTAGCGACCCGATCCTACAATGAGCAGTTCTTC	CASSPLLATRSYNEQFF
NA	TRBV19	TRBJ2-1	NA	TGTGCCAGTAGTATCGTCGGAATTGAGCAGTTCTTC	CASSIVGIEQFF
NA	TRBV14	TRBJ1-5	TRBD1	TGTGCCAGCAGCCAAGATGGGCCCGCCTGGGACAGTGAGGTTTATAGCAATCAGCCCCAGCATTTT	CASSQDGPAWDSEVYSNQPQHF
NA	TRBV12-3/TRBV12-4	TRBJ2-7	NA	TGTGCCAGCAGTCCTCCGTGGGGTTACGAGCAGTACTTC	CASSPPWGYEQYF
NA	TRBV9	TRBJ2-1	TRBD2	TGTGCCAGCAGCGTAGGGACTAGCGGGGCGACCTACAATGAGCAGTTCTTC	CASSVGTSGATYNEQFF
NA	TRBV5-5	TRBJ1-1	NA	TGTGCCAGCAGCTTCGTAGAATTCGAGGTCTTT	CASSFVEFEVF
NA	TRBV6-5	TRBJ2-1	TRBD1	TGTGCCAGCACCTCTTCAGGACAGGGAAGGGATGAGCAGTTCTTC	CASTSSGQGRDEQFF
few	TRBV6-1	TRBJ2-2	TRBD2	TGTGCCAGCAGTGAAACGCCCAGCGGGAGGGCCCCCACCGGGGAGCTGTTTTTT	CASSETPSGRAPTGELFF
NA	TRBV10-3	TRBJ2-1	TRBD1	TGTGCCATCACGGCGACAGGGGGCAATGAGCAGTTCTTC	CAITATGGNEQFF
NA	TRBV4-2	TRBJ2-3	TRBD2	TGTGCCAGCAGCCAAGATGGGACTAGCTCGGGGACAGATACGCAGTATTTT	CASSQDGTSSGTDTQYF
NA	TRBV4-1	TRBJ2-1	NA	TGCGCCAGCAGCCAAGATTTCGAGGGAGGTTCCTACAATGAGCAGTTCTTC	CASSQDFEGGSYNEQFF
once	TRBV21-1	TRBJ2-7	NA	TGTGCCAGCAGCAAAGCGGGGGACAGCTACCACTCCTACGAGCAGTACTTC	CASSKAGDSYHSYEQYF
NA	TRBV6-6	TRBJ2-3	TRBD1	TGTGCCAGCAGTTTAGGACAGGGGGGCGATACGCAGTATTTT	CASSLGQGGDTQYF
NA	TRBV19	TRBJ2-1	TRBD2	TGTGCCAGTAGTTCGCTAGCGGGGAACAATGAGCAGTTCTTC	CASSSLAGNNEQFF
NA	TRBV13	TRBJ1-2	TRBD1	TGTGCCAGCAGCTCCACAGGGGGAGTAGGCTACACCTTC	CASSSTGGVGYTF
NA	TRBV5-1	TRBJ1-3	NA	TGCGCCAGCAGCGCGTCGGTCTCTGGAAACACCATATATTTT	CASSASVSGNTIYF
NA	TRBV27	TRBJ2-7	NA	TGTGCCAGCAGCCCGACAGCTTACGAGCAGTACTTC	CASSPTAYEQYF
NA	TRBV2	TRBJ2-1	NA	TGTGCCAGCATGAGGGAGGCTCTGCGCCACAATGAGCAGTTCTTC	CASMREALRHNEQFF
NA	TRBV12-3/TRBV12-4	TRBJ1-4	NA	TGTGCCAGCAGCCGTGGACCCCTTGAAAAACTGTTTTTT	CASSRGPLEKLFF
once	TRBV7-9	TRBJ2-1	TRBD2	TGTGCCAGCAGCCGGTGGACTAGCGGGAGAACCAATGAGCAGTTCTTC	CASSRWTSGRTNEQFF
NA	TRBV9	TRBJ1-6	NA	TGTGCCAGCAGCGTGGTGACGGATTCACCCCTCCACTTT	CASSVVTDSPLHF
NA	TRBV7-8	TRBJ1-2	NA	TGTGCCAGCAGCCCAAGACACGTGGGGGGGTCCTATGGCTACACCTTC	CASSPRHVGGSYGYTF
medium-sized	TRBV28	TRBJ1-1	TRBD1	TGTGCCAGCAGTCCCCCCGGACAGGGAAGATGGGCTTTCTTT	CASSPPGQGRWAFF
NA	TRBV28	TRBJ1-5	NA	TGTGCCAGCAGTTTCCCCCAGATCAGCAATCAGCCCCAGCATTTT	CASSFPQISNQPQHF
few	TRBV2	TRBJ1-2	NA	TGTGCCAGCAGTGTAGGCGGACGGGGGGCTAACTATGGCTACACCTTC	CASSVGGRGANYGYTF
NA	TRBV28	TRBJ1-6	NA	TGTGCCAGCAGTTTATTCTGGCAGCCAAATTCACCCCTCCACTTT	CASSLFWQPNSPLHF
NA	TRBV3-1/TRBV3-2	TRBJ2-7	NA	TGTGCCTGTAAGGGGCCCAGAGCCTACGAGCAGTACTTC	CACKGPRAYEQYF
NA	TRBV2	TRBJ1-1	NA	TGTGCCAGCAGCGGGGTCGGGGTCACTGAAGCTTTCTTT	CASSGVGVTEAFF
NA	TRBV6-5	TRBJ1-2	NA	TGTGCCAGCAGTCTGGACAGCACTAACTATGGCTACACCTTC	CASSLDSTNYGYTF
NA	TRBV4-1	TRBJ2-3	NA	TGCGCCAGCAGCCAAGGTTCCTTCCACGCGGTGTGGGGAACAGATACGCAGTATTTT	CASSQGSFHAVWGTDTQYF
once	TRBV4-1	TRBJ1-5	NA	TGCGCCAGCAGCCAAGATACGAATAAGCGCAATCAGCCCCAGCATTTT	CASSQDTNKRNQPQHF
NA	TRBV19	TRBJ1-4	NA	TGTGCCAGTAACCGAGGGCAGGACAATGAAAAACTGTTTTTT	CASNRGQDNEKLFF
NA	TRBV2	TRBJ1-2	NA	TGTGCCAGCAGTTCGGAGCAGTTCTATGGCTACACCTTC	CASSSEQFYGYTF
once	TRBV20-1	TRBJ1-6	NA	TGCAGTGCCCTCTCTAATTCACCCCTCCACTTT	CSALSNSPLHF
NA	TRBV15	TRBJ1-5	TRBD1	TGTGCCACCAGCAGAGTACAGGGGGTCTTAAGGCCCCAGCATTTT	CATSRVQGVLRPQHF
NA	TRBV3-1/TRBV3-2	TRBJ1-1	NA	TGTGCCAGCAGCCTTATGGAGAACACTGAAGCTTTCTTT	CASSLMENTEAFF
NA	TRBV7-8	TRBJ1-3	NA	TGTGCCAGCAGCCAGGGGCCCCTAAGCTCTGGAAACACCATATATTTT	CASSQGPLSSGNTIYF
NA	TRBV29-1	TRBJ1-1	NA	TGCAGCGTTAAGGGACTTATGAACACTGAAGCTTTCTTT	CSVKGLMNTEAFF
NA	TRBV4-2	TRBJ2-2	NA	TGTGCCAGCAGCCCGTGGGGCGGGGTTAACACCGGGGAGCTGTTTTTT	CASSPWGGVNTGELFF
NA	TRBV2	TRBJ2-2	TRBD2	TGTGCCAGCCGACTAGCGGCGAACACCGGGGAGCTGTTTTTT	CASRLAANTGELFF
NA	TRBV24-1	TRBJ2-7	TRBD1	TGTGCCACCAGTGGGGGACAGGGGCGAGGGTACGAGCAGTACTTC	CATSGGQGRGYEQYF
NA	TRBV11-3	TRBJ2-2	TRBD1	TGTGCCAGCAGCCCTCAACAGGGGGCGGCGGGGGAGCTGTTTTTT	CASSPQQGAAGELFF
few	TRBV19	TRBJ1-6	TRBD1	TGTGCCAGTAGCACGACACAGGGGGCTTCACCCCTCCACTTT	CASSTTQGASPLHF
NA	TRBV20-1	TRBJ1-2	NA	TGCAGTGCGCAGAGGGACGGCTACACCTTC	CSAQRDGYTF
NA	TRBV6-5	TRBJ2-3	NA	TGTGCCAGCAGTCTCGGGCAGTCTACCCTAGATACGCAGTATTTT	CASSLGQSTLDTQYF